This T cell receptor (beta chain) was obtained from a study of blood T cell repertoires in COVID-19. Study context: The United States, Italy and Spain supplied acute and convalescent COVID-19 samples. The analysed material was cDNA or gDNA that came from T cells, B-cell-depleted T cells, or PBMCs.

Losses at the gene ends were 4 bases for V and 1 base for J; bases not matched to a gene: 8. CDR3 length: 16 amino acids. Germline loops: CDR1 SGDLS, CDR2 YYNGEE. In the original processing: Estimates of nucleated cell counts were drawn from the amplification of reference gene primers. TCRdb's table, derived via immunoSEQ multiplex PCR, lists solely in-frame clones and lacks some. V, J and clone size derive from that table, while D and trimming were established from the DNA sequence. The repertoire holds about 120,000 clones, with about 90% as singletons. Sequencing was performed on peripheral blood. The sequence was obtained from a man aged 65 to 79 who had recovered from COVID-19. This chain connects TRBV9 to TRBJ2-1; 7 positions match TRBD1. The CDR3 DNA reads as TGTGCCAGCAGCCAACAGGGGAGTCGTTCCTACAATGAGCAGTTCTTC. Amino acid sequence: CASSQQGSRSYNEQFF.